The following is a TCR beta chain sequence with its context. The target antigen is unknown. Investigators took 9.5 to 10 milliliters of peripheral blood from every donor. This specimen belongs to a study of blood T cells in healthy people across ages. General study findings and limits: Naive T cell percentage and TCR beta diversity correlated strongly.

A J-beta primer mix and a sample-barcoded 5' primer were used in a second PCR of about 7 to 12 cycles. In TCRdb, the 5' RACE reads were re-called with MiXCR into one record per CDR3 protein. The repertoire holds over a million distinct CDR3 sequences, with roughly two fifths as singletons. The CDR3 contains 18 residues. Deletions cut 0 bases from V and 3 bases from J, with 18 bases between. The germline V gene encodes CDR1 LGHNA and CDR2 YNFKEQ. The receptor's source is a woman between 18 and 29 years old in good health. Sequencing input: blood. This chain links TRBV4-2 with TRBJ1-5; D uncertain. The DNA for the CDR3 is TGTGCCAGCAGCCAAGATCGGACCAACTGGCCGTTCAATCAGCCCCAGCATTTT. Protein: CASSQDRTNWPFNQPQHF.